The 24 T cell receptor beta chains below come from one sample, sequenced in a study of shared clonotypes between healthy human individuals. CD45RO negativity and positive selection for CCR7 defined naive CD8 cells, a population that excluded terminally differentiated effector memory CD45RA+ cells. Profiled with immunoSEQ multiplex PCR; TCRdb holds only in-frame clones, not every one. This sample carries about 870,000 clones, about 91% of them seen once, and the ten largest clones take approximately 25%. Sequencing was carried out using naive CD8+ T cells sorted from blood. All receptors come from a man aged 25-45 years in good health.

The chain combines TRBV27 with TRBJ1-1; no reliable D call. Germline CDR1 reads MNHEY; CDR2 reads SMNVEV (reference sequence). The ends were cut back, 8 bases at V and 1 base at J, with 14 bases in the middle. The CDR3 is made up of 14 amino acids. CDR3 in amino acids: CASAYGQPNTEAFF. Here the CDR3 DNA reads TGTGCCAGCGCCTATGGGCAGCCGAACACTGAAGCTTTCTTT.

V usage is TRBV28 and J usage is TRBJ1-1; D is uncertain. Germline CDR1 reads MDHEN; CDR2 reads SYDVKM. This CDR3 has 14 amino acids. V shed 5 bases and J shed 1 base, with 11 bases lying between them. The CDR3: CASSRPPKNTEAFF. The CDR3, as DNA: TGTGCCAGCAGTCGACCCCCGAAGAACACTGAAGCTTTCTTT.

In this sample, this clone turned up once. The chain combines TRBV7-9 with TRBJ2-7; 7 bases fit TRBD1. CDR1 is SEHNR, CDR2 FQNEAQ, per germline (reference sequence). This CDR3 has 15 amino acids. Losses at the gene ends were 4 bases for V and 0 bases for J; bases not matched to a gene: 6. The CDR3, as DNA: TGTGCCAGCAGCTCCCAGGGGGTAGGCTCCTACGAGCAGTACTTC. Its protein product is CASSSQGVGSYEQYF.

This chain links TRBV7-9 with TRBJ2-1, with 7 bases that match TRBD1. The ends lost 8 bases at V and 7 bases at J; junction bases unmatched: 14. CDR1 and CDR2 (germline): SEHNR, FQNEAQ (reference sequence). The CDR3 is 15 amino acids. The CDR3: CASRPSPTGRNEQFF. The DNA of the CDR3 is TGTGCCAGCCGACCAAGCCCGACAGGGCGGAATGAGCAGTTCTTC.

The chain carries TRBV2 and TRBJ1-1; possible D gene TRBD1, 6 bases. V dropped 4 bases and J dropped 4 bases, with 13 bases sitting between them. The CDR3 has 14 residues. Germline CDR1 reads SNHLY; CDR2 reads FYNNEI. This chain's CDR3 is CASSGSEGVTEAFF. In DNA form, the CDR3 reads TGTGCCAGCAGTGGCAGCGAGGGGGTCACTGAAGCTTTCTTT.

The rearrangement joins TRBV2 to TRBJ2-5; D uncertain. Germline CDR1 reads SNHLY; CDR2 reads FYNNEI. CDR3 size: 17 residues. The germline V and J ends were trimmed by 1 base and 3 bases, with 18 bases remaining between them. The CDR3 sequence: CASSEVGIGLDKETQYF. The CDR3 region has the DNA TGTGCCAGCAGTGAAGTCGGAATAGGCCTAGATAAAGAGACCCAGTACTTC.

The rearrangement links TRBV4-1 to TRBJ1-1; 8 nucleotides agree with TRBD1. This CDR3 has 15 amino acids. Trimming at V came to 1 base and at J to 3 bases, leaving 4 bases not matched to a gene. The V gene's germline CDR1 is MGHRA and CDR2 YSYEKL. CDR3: CASSQAGQGYTEAFF. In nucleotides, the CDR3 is TGCGCCAGCAGCCAAGCCGGACAGGGATACACTGAAGCTTTCTTT.

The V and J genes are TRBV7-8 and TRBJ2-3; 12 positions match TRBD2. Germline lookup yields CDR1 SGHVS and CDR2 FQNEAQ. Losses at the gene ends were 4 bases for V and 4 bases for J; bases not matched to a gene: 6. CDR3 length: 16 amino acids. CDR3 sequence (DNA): TGTGCCAGCAGCTCAAGACTAGCGGGAGTTGCAGATACGCAGTATTTT. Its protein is CASSSRLAGVADTQYF.

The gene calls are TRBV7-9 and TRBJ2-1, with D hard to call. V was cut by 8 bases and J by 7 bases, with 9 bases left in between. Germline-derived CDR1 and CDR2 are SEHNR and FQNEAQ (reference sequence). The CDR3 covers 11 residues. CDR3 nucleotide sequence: TGTGCCAGCGTATCGGTAAATGAGCAGTTCTTC. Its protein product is CASVSVNEQFF. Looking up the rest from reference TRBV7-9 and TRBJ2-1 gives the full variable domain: DTGVSQNPRHKITKRGQNVTFRCDPISEHNRLYWYRQTLGQGPEFLTYFQNEAQLEKSRLLSDRFSAERPKGSFSTLEIQRTEQGDSAMYLCASVSVNEQFFGPGTRLTVL.

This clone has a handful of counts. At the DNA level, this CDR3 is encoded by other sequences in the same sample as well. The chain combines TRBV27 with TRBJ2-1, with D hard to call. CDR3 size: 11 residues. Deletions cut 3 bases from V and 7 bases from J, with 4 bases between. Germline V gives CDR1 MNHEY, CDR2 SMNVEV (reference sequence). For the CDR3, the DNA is TGTGCCAGCAGTTTGGGGAATGAGCAGTTCTTC. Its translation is CASSLGNEQFF.

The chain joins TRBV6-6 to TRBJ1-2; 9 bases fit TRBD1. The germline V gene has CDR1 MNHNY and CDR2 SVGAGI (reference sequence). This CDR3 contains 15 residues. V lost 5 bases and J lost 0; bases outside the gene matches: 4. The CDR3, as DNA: TGTGCCAGCAGTCCACAGGGGGCACCTAACTATGGCTACACCTTC. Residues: CASSPQGAPNYGYTF.

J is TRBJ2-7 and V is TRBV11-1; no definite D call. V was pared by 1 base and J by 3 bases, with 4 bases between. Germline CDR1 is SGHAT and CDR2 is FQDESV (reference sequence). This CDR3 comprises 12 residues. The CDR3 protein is CASSLGNYEQYF. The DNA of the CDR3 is TGTGCCAGCAGCTTAGGCAACTACGAGCAGTACTTC.

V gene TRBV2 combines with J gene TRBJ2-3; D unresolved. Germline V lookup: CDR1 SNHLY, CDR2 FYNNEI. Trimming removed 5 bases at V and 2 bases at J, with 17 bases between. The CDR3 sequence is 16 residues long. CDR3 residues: CASSSLGNPPTDTQYF. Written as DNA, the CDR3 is TGTGCCAGCAGTTCCCTTGGGAACCCACCCACAGATACGCAGTATTTT.

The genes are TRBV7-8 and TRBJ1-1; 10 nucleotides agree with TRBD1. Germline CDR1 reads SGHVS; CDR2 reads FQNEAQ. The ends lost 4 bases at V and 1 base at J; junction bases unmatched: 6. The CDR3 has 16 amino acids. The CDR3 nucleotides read TGTGCCAGCAGCTCCCGGACAGGGGGGGGGAACACTGAAGCTTTCTTT. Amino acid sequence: CASSSRTGGGNTEAFF.

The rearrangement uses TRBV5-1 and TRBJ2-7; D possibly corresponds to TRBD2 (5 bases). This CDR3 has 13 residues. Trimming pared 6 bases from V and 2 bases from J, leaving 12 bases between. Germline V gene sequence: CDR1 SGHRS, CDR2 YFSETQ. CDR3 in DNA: TGCGCCAGCAAAACCAGCGGAACCTACGAGCAGTACTTC. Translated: CASKTSGTYEQYF.

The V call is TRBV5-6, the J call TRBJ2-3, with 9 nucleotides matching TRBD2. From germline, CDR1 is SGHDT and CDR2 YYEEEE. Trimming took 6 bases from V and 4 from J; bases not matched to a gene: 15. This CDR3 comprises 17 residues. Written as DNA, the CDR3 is TGTGCCAGCACCCCGGGGCTAGCGGGAATTTTTGCAGATACGCAGTATTTT. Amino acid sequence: CASTPGLAGIFADTQYF.

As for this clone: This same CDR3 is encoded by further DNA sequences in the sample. The CDR3 loop reads CASSIGGGSYEQYF. The CDR3 DNA reads as TGTGCCAGTAGTATAGGTGGGGGCTCCTACGAGCAGTACTTC. The V gene is TRBV19, the J gene TRBJ2-7; D might be TRBD1 or TRBD2, each matching 5 bases. The CDR3 totals 14 residues. The germline gives CDR1 LNHDA, CDR2 SQIVND (reference sequence). Trimming stripped 1 base from V and 0 bases from J, with 7 bases between. Full variable domain (outside the CDR3, taken from reference TRBV19 and TRBJ2-7): DGGITQSPKYLFRKEGQNVTLSCEQNLNHDAMYWYRQDPGQGLRLIYYSQIVNDFQKGDIAEGYSVSREKKESFPLTVTSAQKNPTAFYLCASSIGGGSYEQYFGPGTRLTVT.

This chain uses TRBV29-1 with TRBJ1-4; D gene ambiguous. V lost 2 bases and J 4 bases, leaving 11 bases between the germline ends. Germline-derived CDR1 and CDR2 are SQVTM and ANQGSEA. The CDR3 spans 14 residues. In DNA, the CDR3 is TGCAGCGTTGAAAAGGCAGGTCATAATGAAAAACTGTTTTTT. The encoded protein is CSVEKAGHNEKLFF.

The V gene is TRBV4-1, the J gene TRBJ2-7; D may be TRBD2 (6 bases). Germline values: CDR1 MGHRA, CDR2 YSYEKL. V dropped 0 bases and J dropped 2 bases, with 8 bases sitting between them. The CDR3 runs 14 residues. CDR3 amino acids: CASSQEEGPYEQYF. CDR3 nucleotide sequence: TGCGCCAGCAGCCAAGAGGAGGGCCCCTACGAGCAGTACTTC.

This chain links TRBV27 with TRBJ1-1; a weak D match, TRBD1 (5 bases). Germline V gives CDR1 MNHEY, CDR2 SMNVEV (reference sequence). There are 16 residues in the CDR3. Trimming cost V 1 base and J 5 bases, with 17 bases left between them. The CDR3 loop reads CASSLLGRGERTEAFF. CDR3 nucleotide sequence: TGTGCCAGCAGTTTATTGGGGCGAGGTGAACGAACTGAAGCTTTCTTT.

The CDR3 nucleotides are TGTGCCAGTGGGCAGGGAGTCAACACTGAAGCTTTCTTT. Protein: CASGQGVNTEAFF. The chain uses TRBV19 and TRBJ1-1; D is possibly TRBD1 (5 bases). This CDR3 has 13 residues. Trimming stripped 8 bases from V and 2 bases from J, with 12 bases between. Looked up from germline, CDR1 is LNHDA and CDR2 is SQIVND (reference sequence).

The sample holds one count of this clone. The CDR3 bases are TGTGCCAGCAGCCCCCCCCCTAATGAAAAACTGTTTTTT. The encoded protein is CASSPPPNEKLFF. This chain uses TRBV28 with TRBJ1-4; no definite D call. Looked up from germline, CDR1 is MDHEN and CDR2 is SYDVKM. V lost 6 bases and J 3 bases, leaving 8 bases between the germline ends. The CDR3 sequence is 13 residues long.

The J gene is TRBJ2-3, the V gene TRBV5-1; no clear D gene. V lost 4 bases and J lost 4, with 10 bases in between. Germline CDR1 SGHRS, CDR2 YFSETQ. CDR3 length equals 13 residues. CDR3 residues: CASSPGIADTQYF. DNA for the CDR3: TGCGCCAGCAGCCCGGGCATCGCAGATACGCAGTATTTT.

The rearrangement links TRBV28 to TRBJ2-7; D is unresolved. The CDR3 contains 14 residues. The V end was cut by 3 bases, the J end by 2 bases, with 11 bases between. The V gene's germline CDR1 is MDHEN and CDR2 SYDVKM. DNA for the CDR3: TGTGCCAGCAGTTTTTCCGTGGGAACCTACGAGCAGTACTTC. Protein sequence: CASSFSVGTYEQYF.